The 21 T cell receptor beta chains reported below all come from one sample, sequenced in a study of OX40 agonist ivuxolimab in advanced cancers. Sequencing was performed with immunoSEQ multiplex PCR; in TCRdb, only in-frame clones are kept and a portion is missing. The sample consists of approximately 96,000 clones, 90% of them appearing once. The starting material was CD4+ or CD8+ T cells sorted from blood, obtained in a trial of the OX40 agonist ivuxolimab. The receptors were gathered from an adult with an advanced solid tumor such as melanoma, head and neck, liver or kidney cancer.

The V call is TRBV4-2, the J call TRBJ2-3; the D call may be TRBD1 or TRBD2 (5 bases each). Germline V lookup: CDR1 LGHNA, CDR2 YNFKEQ. V was cut by 0 bases and J by 2 bases, with 15 bases left in between. This CDR3 has 17 amino acids. The CDR3 DNA is TGTGCCAGCAGCCAAGATATGTGGTGGGACCCCACAGATACGCAGTATTTT. This encodes CASSQDMWWDPTDTQYF.

This clone appeared a single time. The chain combines TRBV29-1 with TRBJ2-7; 8 positions match TRBD2. Germline CDR1 and CDR2: SQVTM and ANQGSEA. The ends lost 5 bases at V and 3 bases at J; junction bases unmatched: 9. The CDR3 sequence is 14 residues long. This chain's CDR3 is CSVLMTGGDYEQYF. In nucleotides, the CDR3 is TGCAGCGTTTTAATGACGGGGGGGGACTACGAGCAGTACTTC.

J is TRBJ1-3 and V is TRBV7-2; D remains unclear. The CDR3 loop spans 16 amino acids. CDR1 SGHTA and CDR2 FQGNSA come from the germline V gene. Trimming took 1 base from V and 0 from J, leaving 10 bases between them. Here the CDR3 reads CASSLVPRASGNTIYF. CDR3 sequence (DNA): TGTGCCAGCAGCTTAGTCCCCCGGGCCTCTGGAAACACCATATATTTT.

The J gene is TRBJ2-1, the V gene TRBV7-9, with D uncertain. The V end lost 8 bases, the J end lost 8 bases, and 13 bases lay between the germline ends. The length of the CDR3 is 12 residues. In germline, CDR1 is SEHNR, CDR2 FQNEAQ (reference sequence). The CDR3 loop is CASAVLGYEQFF. CDR3 nucleotide sequence: TGTGCCAGCGCCGTCTTAGGCTATGAGCAGTTCTTC. The whole variable domain, filled in from reference TRBV7-9 and TRBJ2-1, reads DTGVSQNPRHKITKRGQNVTFRCDPISEHNRLYWYRQTLGQGPEFLTYFQNEAQLEKSRLLSDRFSAERPKGSFSTLEIQRTEQGDSAMYLCASAVLGYEQFFGPGTRLTVL.

The chain has TRBV6-1 and TRBJ1-4; tentatively, D is TRBD1 (5 bases). The V end was cut by 6 bases, the J end by 5 bases, with 13 bases between. The germline V gene encodes CDR1 MNHNS and CDR2 SASEGT. CDR3 length: 14 amino acids. Here the CDR3 DNA reads TGTGCCAGCAGCCGGGGACGGGCAAATGAAAAACTGTTTTTT. Translating gives CASSRGRANEKLFF.

The rearrangement joins TRBV5-4 to TRBJ2-5, with D possibly matching TRBD1 (6 bases). CDR1 and CDR2 (germline): SGHNT, YYREEE (reference sequence). V lost 2 bases and J lost 1, with 9 bases in between. This CDR3 region has 14 residues. The CDR3 DNA sequence: TGTGCCAGCAGCTTCGGACAGACCCAAGAGACCCAGTACTTC. This translates into CASSFGQTQETQYF.

The CDR3 reads CASSSDRGRIVYEQYF. CDR3 nucleotides: TGTGCCAGCAGCTCGGACAGGGGGCGTATTGTATACGAGCAGTACTTC. V usage is TRBV7-9 and J usage is TRBJ2-7, with 11 bases lining up with TRBD1. Germline-derived CDR1 and CDR2 are SEHNR and FQNEAQ (reference sequence). The trim removed 4 bases at V and 4 bases at J, leaving 9 bases unmatched. The CDR3 is 16 residues long.

A single count supports this clone. The V and J genes are TRBV4-2 and TRBJ2-1, with 9 bases that match TRBD2. CDR1 LGHNA and CDR2 YNFKEQ come from the germline V gene. With V trimmed by 4 bases and J by 7 bases, 14 bases remained unmatched. This CDR3 region has 17 residues. As DNA, the CDR3 is TGTGCCAGCAGCCCCTTCCTCCCAGCGGGAGGCGCGAATGAGCAGTTCTTC. This gives the protein CASSPFLPAGGANEQFF.

The chain carries TRBV28 and TRBJ2-7; tentatively, D is TRBD1 (6 bases). V was shortened by 8 bases and J by 3 bases, with 26 bases between the two germline ends. This CDR3 comprises 17 residues. Germline V gene sequence: CDR1 MDHEN, CDR2 SYDVKM. The CDR3 here is CASGNGLNRAPIYEQYF. DNA of the CDR3: TGTGCCAGCGGGAACGGATTAAACAGGGCCCCCATCTACGAGCAGTACTTC. Full variable domain (outside the CDR3, taken from reference TRBV28 and TRBJ2-7): DVKVTQSSRYLVKRTGEKVFLECVQDMDHENMFWYRQDPGLGLRLIYFSYDVKMKEKGDIPEGYSVSREKKERFSLILESASTNQTSMYLCASGNGLNRAPIYEQYFGPGTRLTVT.

This rearrangement joins TRBV27 to TRBJ2-5; D gene ambiguous. The CDR3 loop spans 16 amino acids. V was cut by 8 bases and J by 5 bases, with 24 bases left in between. Germline-derived CDR1 and CDR2 are MNHEY and SMNVEV (reference sequence). In nucleotides, the CDR3 is TGTGCCAGCCGTCACACGGGTGGTGGGATAAGCGAGACCCAGTACTTC. Translation gives CASRHTGGGISETQYF.

The CDR3 loop reads CASSEAGFSPLHF. The CDR3 DNA reads TGTGCCAGCAGCGAGGCGGGATTTTCACCCCTCCACTTT. The genes are TRBV7-3 and TRBJ1-6; D ambiguous. The germline V gene encodes CDR1 SGHTA and CDR2 FQGTGA. The germline V and J ends were trimmed by 5 bases and 9 bases, with 11 bases remaining between them. The CDR3 covers 13 residues.

This chain links TRBV28 with TRBJ2-1; TRBD2 matches at 11 bases. This CDR3 is 16 amino acids long. Per the germline V gene, CDR1 is MDHEN and CDR2 is SYDVKM. V was pared by 8 bases and J by 6 bases, with 12 bases of the junction left unmatched. The DNA for the CDR3 is TGTGCCAGCCCCCCAGGCCGACTAGCGGGGACCAATGAGCAGTTCTTC. Protein sequence: CASPPGRLAGTNEQFF.

The rearrangement joins TRBV7-2 to TRBJ2-7; 8 positions match TRBD1. CDR1 is SGHTA, CDR2 FQGNSA, per germline. This CDR3 is built from 15 residues. The J segment lost 5 bases and the V segment lost 5 bases, leaving 11 bases of the junction unmatched. The DNA of the CDR3 is TGTGCCAGCAGCGAACGACAGGGGCGTGGGAACGAGCAGTACTTC. Protein: CASSERQGRGNEQYF.

V and J are TRBV7-3 and TRBJ2-3; D perhaps matches TRBD1 (6 bases). Trimming took off 5 bases at V and 0 bases at J, with 15 bases between the two ends. Germline V gene lookup returns CDR1 SGHTA and CDR2 FQGTGA. The CDR3 consists of 16 residues. The CDR3 here is CASSPQGYTSTDTQYF. The DNA of the CDR3 is TGTGCCAGCAGCCCACAGGGATATACTAGCACAGATACGCAGTATTTT.

The rearrangement joins TRBV19 to TRBJ2-4; 10 bases align to TRBD1. The CDR3 has 17 amino acids. Trimming at V came to 5 bases and at J to 2 bases, leaving 9 bases not matched to a gene. Germline-derived CDR1 and CDR2 are LNHDA and SQIVND (reference sequence). The CDR3, as DNA: TGTGCCAGTAGTGCACGGGGACAGGGGAGGACCAAAAACATTCAGTACTTC. This codes for CASSARGQGRTKNIQYF. Complete variable domain (other parts from reference TRBV19 and TRBJ2-4): DGGITQSPKYLFRKEGQNVTLSCEQNLNHDAMYWYRQDPGQGLRLIYYSQIVNDFQKGDIAEGYSVSREKKESFPLTVTSAQKNPTAFYLCASSARGQGRTKNIQYFGAGTRLSVL.

This chain connects TRBV7-2 to TRBJ2-7; possible D gene TRBD2, 6 bases. This CDR3 region has 15 residues. V was shortened by 6 bases and J by 0 bases, with 15 bases between the two germline ends. Germline V lookup: CDR1 SGHTA, CDR2 FQGNSA. The CDR3 nucleotides are TGTGCCAGCAGATCAAGCGGGCGGAACTCCTACGAGCAGTACTTC. It codes for CASRSSGRNSYEQYF.

The chain links TRBV11-2 to TRBJ1-3; 8 nucleotides align to TRBD1. Germline V lookup: CDR1 SGHAT, CDR2 FQNNGV. The trim removed 1 base at V and 4 bases at J, leaving 3 bases unmatched. The CDR3 length is 15 residues. Here the CDR3 DNA reads TGTGCCAGCAGCTTAGGACAGGGGCGGGGAAACACCATATATTTT. It translates to CASSLGQGRGNTIYF.

This chain joins TRBV5-1 and TRBJ2-7; 9 bases agree with TRBD2. CDR3 size: 15 residues. Trimming removed 0 bases from V and 3 bases from J; junction bases left unmatched: 4. The germline CDR1 and CDR2 sequences are SGHRS and YFSETQ. DNA of the CDR3: TGCGCCAGCAGCTTGGTGGTAGCGGGGGTCTACGAGCAGTACTTC. Translation: CASSLVVAGVYEQYF.

The J gene is TRBJ2-3, the V gene TRBV18, with 9 positions matching TRBD2. J was trimmed by 0 bases and V by 1 base; bases with no gene match: 5. Germline V gene data show CDR1 as KGHSH and CDR2 as LQKENI. The CDR3 runs to 17 residues. CDR3 bases: TGTGCCAGCTCACCACTAAGGCGGGAGGGAAGCACAGATACGCAGTATTTT. It yields the protein CASSPLRREGSTDTQYF.

This chain links TRBV30 with TRBJ2-1; D remains unclear. Deletions cut 3 bases from V and 10 bases from J, with 16 bases between. CDR1 is GTSNPN and CDR2 is SVGIG in the germline V gene (reference sequence). The CDR3 sequence is 13 residues long. CDR3 sequence reads: CAWSPLNLGEQFF. CDR3 coding DNA: TGTGCCTGGAGCCCCCTCAATCTAGGGGAGCAGTTCTTC.

The V gene is TRBV15, the J gene TRBJ2-5; no clear D. TRBJ2-7 explains the end of the DNA better; the J call may be wrong. Germline V lookup: CDR1 LNHNV, CDR2 YYDKDF (reference sequence). The CDR3 covers 14 residues. The CDR3 is CATSRDTGPYEQYF. The CDR3 coding sequence is TGTGCCACCAGCAGAGATACGGGCCCCTACGAGCAGTACTTC.